Each of the 31 T cell receptor beta chains below was sequenced from the same sample in a study of cytomegalovirus exposure and HLA in healthy donors. Generated by immunoSEQ multiplex PCR, the TCRdb table keeps only in-frame clones and is missing some. The sample contains 150,000 to 250,000 clones, about 79% of which appear only once. Material: PBMCs. These receptors all come from a woman in her thirties in good health and CMV-seropositive.

The chain links TRBV7-3 to TRBJ2-1, with D unresolved. The V end lost 0 bases, the J end lost 5 bases, and 5 bases lay between the germline ends. Germline CDR1 and CDR2: SGHTA and FQGTGA. CDR3 length: 13 residues. The CDR3 spells CASSLTLDNEQFF. CDR3 in DNA: TGTGCCAGCAGCTTAACCTTAGACAATGAGCAGTTCTTC. The full variable domain, in which reference TRBV7-3 and TRBJ2-1 provide the parts outside the CDR3, is GAGVSQTPSNKVTEKGKYVELRCDPISGHTALYWYRQSLGQGPEFLIYFQGTGAADDSGLPNDRFFAVRPEGSVSTLKIQRTERGDSAVYLCASSLTLDNEQFFGPGTRLTVL.

The chain has TRBV6-1 and TRBJ2-7; 7 nucleotides align to TRBD1. The CDR3 has 15 amino acids. The junction had 9 bases not matched to a gene; V was cut back by 5 bases and J by 2 bases. Germline CDR1 MNHNS, CDR2 SASEGT. CDR3 sequence (DNA): TGTGCCAGCAGTTCTAACGAAGGGGGCCCCTACGAGCAGTACTTC. Protein sequence: CASSSNEGGPYEQYF.

The gene calls are TRBV5-1 and TRBJ2-7; the D gene is possibly TRBD1 (5 bases). The length of the CDR3 is 15 residues. Trimming pared 0 bases from V and 2 bases from J, leaving 12 bases between. Germline V gene lookup returns CDR1 SGHRS and CDR2 YFSETQ. The CDR3 is CASSLGQGMAYEQYF. The DNA of the CDR3 is TGCGCCAGCAGCTTGGGGCAGGGTATGGCCTACGAGCAGTACTTC.

This chain links TRBV2 with TRBJ1-3, with D possibly TRBD1 on 6 matching bases. The CDR3 consists of 13 residues. Trimming took off 8 bases at V and 8 bases at J, with 16 bases between the two ends. The germline V gene encodes CDR1 SNHLY and CDR2 FYNNEI. In DNA, the CDR3 is TGTGCCAGCGTTTCGGGCAGGGGATACACCATATATTTT. Translating it yields CASVSGRGYTIYF.

This clone has a handful of counts. The chain employs TRBV28 and TRBJ2-3, with TRBD2 matching 9 bases. This CDR3 contains 17 residues. Germline V gives CDR1 MDHEN, CDR2 SYDVKM. V lost 4 bases, J lost 1 base, and 9 bases stayed unmatched. CDR3 sequence (DNA): TGTGCCAGCAGTTCCGCGGGAGGGCCTTTTGGCACAGATACGCAGTATTTT. Protein sequence: CASSSAGGPFGTDTQYF.

CDR3 amino acids: CASSQDPGSQETQYF. In DNA form, the CDR3 reads TGTGCCAGCAGCCAAGATCCGGGGTCCCAAGAGACCCAGTACTTC. The chain has TRBV14 and TRBJ2-5, with a possible D match to TRBD2 (5 bases). V was cut by 0 bases and J by 1 base, with 9 bases left in between. The germline V gene has CDR1 SGHDN and CDR2 FVKESK. The CDR3 has 15 amino acids. Drawing the rest from reference TRBV14 and TRBJ2-5, the complete variable domain is EAGVTQFPSHSVIEKGQTVTLRCDPISGHDNLYWYRRVMGKEIKFLLHFVKESKQDESGMPNNRFLAERTGGTYSTLKVQPAELEDSGVYFCASSQDPGSQETQYFGPGTRLLVL.

This chain connects TRBV9 to TRBJ1-2; 9 nucleotides align to TRBD1. Germline V CDR1 and CDR2: SGDLS, YYNGEE. The V gene end was trimmed by 5 bases and the J gene end by 4 bases; junction bases not matched to a gene: 6. This CDR3 region has 14 residues. CDR3 in DNA: TGTGCCAGCAGTAAGGACAGGGGATTCTATGGCTACACCTTC. Amino acid sequence: CASSKDRGFYGYTF.

V is TRBV14 and J is TRBJ2-5; tentatively, D is TRBD2 (6 bases). Germline lookup yields CDR1 SGHDN and CDR2 FVKESK. The CDR3 totals 14 residues. The germline V and J ends were trimmed by 6 bases and 0 bases, with 11 bases remaining between them. The CDR3 loop is CASRGGLHQETQYF. In DNA, the CDR3 is TGTGCCAGCAGGGGAGGACTACACCAAGAGACCCAGTACTTC.

Here the CDR3 DNA reads TGTGCCAGTGGGGTGGGGAGAGATCAGCCCCAGCATTTT. Translated, it gives CASGVGRDQPQHF. The chain joins TRBV19 to TRBJ1-5; D gene unclear. The V and J ends lost 8 bases and 5 bases respectively, with 13 bases between them. This CDR3 region has 13 residues. The V gene's germline CDR1 is LNHDA and CDR2 SQIVND (reference sequence). Variable domain in full (rest from reference TRBV19 and TRBJ1-5): DGGITQSPKYLFRKEGQNVTLSCEQNLNHDAMYWYRQDPGQGLRLIYYSQIVNDFQKGDIAEGYSVSREKKESFPLTVTSAQKNPTAFYLCASGVGRDQPQHFGDGTRLSIL.

The chain employs TRBV2 and TRBJ1-3, with 7 bases lining up with TRBD1. The V and J ends lost 2 bases and 7 bases, in that order; junction bases with no gene match: 2. The CDR3 is 13 amino acids. Germline values: CDR1 SNHLY, CDR2 FYNNEI. The CDR3 sequence: CASSEQGGNTIYF. CDR3 nucleotides: TGTGCCAGCAGTGAACAGGGGGGTAACACCATATATTTT. The full variable domain, in which reference TRBV2 and TRBJ1-3 provide the parts outside the CDR3, is EPEVTQTPSHQVTQMGQEVILRCVPISNHLYFYWYRQILGQKVEFLVSFYNNEISEKSEIFDDQFSVERPDGSNFTLKIRSTKLEDSAMYFCASSEQGGNTIYFGEGSWLTVV.

The rearrangement joins TRBV9 to TRBJ2-7, with TRBD1 matching 9 bases. V was pared by 1 base and J by 0 bases, with 2 bases of the junction left unmatched. Germline values: CDR1 SGDLS, CDR2 YYNGEE. This CDR3 region has 15 residues. In DNA form, the CDR3 reads TGTGCCAGCAGCGTAACGACAGGGGGCTCCTACGAGCAGTACTTC. This translates into CASSVTTGGSYEQYF. The entire variable domain, with the rest obtained from reference TRBV9 and TRBJ2-7, is as follows: DSGVTQTPKHLITATGQRVTLRCSPRSGDLSVYWYQQSLDQGLQFLIQYYNGEERAKGNILERFSAQQFPDLHSELNLSSLELGDSALYFCASSVTTGGSYEQYFGPGTRLTVT.

The V call is TRBV27, the J call TRBJ2-2; TRBD1 matches at 7 bases. V lost 5 bases to trimming and J lost 0 bases; unmatched junction nucleotides: 21. The CDR3 covers 21 residues. Germline values: CDR1 MNHEY, CDR2 SMNVEV (reference sequence). The CDR3, as DNA: TGTGCCAGCAGTATAAAGAACAAACACCTACAGGGGCCAACGAACACCGGGGAGCTGTTTTTT. Protein: CASSIKNKHLQGPTNTGELFF.

The chain couples TRBV6-1 to TRBJ2-3, with 11 positions matching TRBD2. CDR1 is MNHNS and CDR2 is SASEGT in the germline V gene. The CDR3 is 17 residues long. The J segment lost 4 bases and the V segment lost 2 bases, leaving 8 bases of the junction unmatched. The DNA of the CDR3 is TGTGCCAGCAGTGAAAACCCTAGCGGGAGGTCCCCAGATACGCAGTATTTT. Translated, it gives CASSENPSGRSPDTQYF.

The CDR3 here is CASSLSRGVETQYF. The CDR3 nucleotides read TGCGCCAGCAGCTTGAGCCGGGGAGTGGAGACCCAGTACTTC. The gene calls are TRBV5-1 and TRBJ2-5, with D possibly matching TRBD2 (5 bases). CDR3 length: 14 amino acids. V lost 1 base and J 5 bases, leaving 12 bases between the germline ends. Looked up from germline, CDR1 is SGHRS and CDR2 is YFSETQ.

The rearrangement links TRBV25-1 to TRBJ2-7, with D perhaps TRBD2 (5 bases). The germline CDR1 and CDR2 sequences are MGHDK and SYGVNS. V lost 6 bases, J lost 9 bases, and 18 bases lay in between. The CDR3 totals 13 residues. The CDR3 reads CASRPHEGRAQYF. The CDR3 DNA sequence: TGTGCCAGCAGGCCCCACGAGGGTCGAGCGCAGTACTTC.

This clone was recorded once. DNA of the CDR3: TGTGCCAGCAGCCAACGGGGGGCTGGAGGAAACACCATATATTTT. Amino acid sequence: CASSQRGAGGNTIYF. V and J are TRBV11-2 and TRBJ1-3, with D possibly TRBD1 on 6 matching bases. Germline-derived CDR1 and CDR2 are SGHAT and FQNNGV. The CDR3 loop spans 15 amino acids. Trimming removed 5 bases from V and 4 bases from J, with 15 bases in between.

The rearrangement uses TRBV6-5 and TRBJ2-3, with 8 bases identical to TRBD2. The germline CDR1 and CDR2 sequences are MNHEY and SVGAGI. The CDR3 runs 15 residues. V lost 0 bases, J lost 3 bases, and 2 bases stayed unmatched. CDR3 sequence: CASSYSREVTDTQYF. In DNA, the CDR3 is TGTGCCAGCAGTTACTCGCGGGAGGTTACAGATACGCAGTATTTT.

V and J are TRBV7-2 and TRBJ1-3; D call uncertain. The germline V and J ends were trimmed by 3 bases and 4 bases, with 13 bases remaining between them. Germline CDR1 and CDR2: SGHTA and FQGNSA. The CDR3 extends over 15 amino acids. CDR3 sequence: CASSFVPVFGNTIYF. The CDR3 DNA reads TGTGCCAGCAGCTTCGTCCCGGTCTTCGGAAACACCATATATTTT.

The chain recombines TRBV25-1 with TRBJ2-1, with 9 nucleotides matching TRBD2. Germline assignment: CDR1 MGHDK and CDR2 SYGVNS. V shed 0 bases, J shed 9 bases, and the junction held 12 bases outside the gene matches. The CDR3 covers 17 residues. CDR3 protein: CASSEYGSSGSQREQFF. As DNA, the CDR3 is TGTGCCAGCAGTGAATATGGAAGTAGCGGGAGTCAGCGTGAGCAGTTCTTC.

The gene calls are TRBV5-6 and TRBJ2-7; possible D gene TRBD2, 5 bases. CDR1 SGHDT and CDR2 YYEEEE come from the germline V gene. V was trimmed by 1 base and J by 2 bases, leaving 25 bases between them. This CDR3 contains 19 residues. This CDR3 is CASSLYVLASGSAAYEQYF. In nucleotides, the CDR3 is TGTGCCAGCAGCTTGTACGTCTTAGCGTCGGGCAGCGCAGCCTACGAGCAGTACTTC.

The rearrangement joins TRBV9 to TRBJ2-3; perhaps TRBD1 as D (5 bases). The CDR3 consists of 16 residues. The V end lost 3 bases, the J end lost 5 bases, and 19 bases lay between the germline ends. Germline assignment: CDR1 SGDLS and CDR2 YYNGEE. As DNA, the CDR3 is TGTGCCAGCAGCGCGGAAACGACAGTTGCAATAGATACGCAGTATTTT. Its translation is CASSAETTVAIDTQYF.

The rearrangement links TRBV29-1 to TRBJ1-4; tentative D call: TRBD1 (6 bases). The V and J ends lost 5 bases and 6 bases respectively, with 13 bases between them. From germline, CDR1 is SQVTM and CDR2 ANQGSEA. The CDR3 spans 13 residues. The CDR3 nucleotides are TGCAGCGTTTACAGGGCTGGGTATGAAAAACTGTTTTTT. It codes for CSVYRAGYEKLFF.

The chain employs TRBV28 and TRBJ1-2; D is undetermined. Germline CDR1 MDHEN, CDR2 SYDVKM. Trimming removed 3 bases at V and 4 bases at J, with 12 bases between. There are 14 residues in the CDR3. CDR3 in DNA: TGTGCCAGCAGTTTTCCGTCGTCTTTCTATGGCTACACCTTC. It codes for CASSFPSSFYGYTF.

The chain joins TRBV28 to TRBJ1-5; D is undetermined. V was trimmed by 1 base and J by 8 bases, leaving 9 bases between them. Germline CDR1 and CDR2: MDHEN and SYDVKM. The CDR3 consists of 13 residues. The CDR3 loop is CASSLLRAEPQHF. CDR3 DNA: TGTGCCAGCAGTTTATTGAGGGCTGAGCCCCAGCATTTT.

The V and J genes are TRBV4-1 and TRBJ2-5, with a possible D match to TRBD1 (6 bases). The CDR3 has 15 amino acids. Trimming stripped 3 bases from V and 4 bases from J, with 15 bases between. Germline V gene sequence: CDR1 MGHRA, CDR2 YSYEKL. The CDR3 nucleotides are TGCGCCAGCAGCCACTTTACCAGGGGAGTAGAGACCCAGTACTTC. It translates to CASSHFTRGVETQYF.

This chain uses TRBV29-1 with TRBJ1-2, with 7 bases that match TRBD1. After removal of 5 bases from V and 1 base from J, the junction contained 4 bases not matched to a gene. The CDR3 runs to 13 residues. From germline, CDR1 is SQVTM and CDR2 ANQGSEA. In DNA form, the CDR3 reads TGCAGCGTTTCAGGGGGAGGTAACTATGGCTACACCTTC. Translation: CSVSGGGNYGYTF.

The J gene is TRBJ2-2, the V gene TRBV4-2, with TRBD2 matching over 7 bases. The germline CDR1 and CDR2 sequences are LGHNA and YNFKEQ. The V gene end was trimmed by 0 bases and the J gene end by 0 bases; junction bases not matched to a gene: 7. This CDR3 has 18 residues. The CDR3, as DNA: TGTGCCAGCAGCCAAGATGCCCCGGGAGGCTCGAACACCGGGGAGCTGTTTTTT. It translates to CASSQDAPGGSNTGELFF.

The chain joins TRBV9 to TRBJ2-7; perhaps TRBD2 as D (6 bases). Trimming pared 2 bases from V and 3 bases from J, leaving 18 bases between. This CDR3 is built from 16 residues. Germline lookup yields CDR1 SGDLS and CDR2 YYNGEE. The CDR3 sequence: CASSVSGVADNYEQYF. CDR3 nucleotides: TGTGCCAGCAGCGTCTCTGGGGTAGCGGACAACTACGAGCAGTACTTC.

The chain combines TRBV18 with TRBJ1-1; D ambiguous. V dropped 3 bases and J dropped 7 bases, with 6 bases sitting between them. Looked up from germline, CDR1 is KGHSH and CDR2 is LQKENI. The CDR3 is 11 amino acids. The CDR3 here is CASSPGNEAFF. CDR3 coding DNA: TGTGCCAGCTCACCCGGTAATGAAGCTTTCTTT. The full variable domain, with the rest looked up from reference TRBV18 and TRBJ1-1, is NAGVMQNPRHLVRRRGQEARLRCSPMKGHSHVYWYRQLPEEGLKFMVYLQKENIIDESGMPKERFSAEFPKEGPSILRIQQVVRGDSAAYFCASSPGNEAFFGQGTRLTVV.

The V call is TRBV7-9, the J call TRBJ1-4; 7 bases map to TRBD1. This CDR3 region has 16 residues. Trimming cost V 5 bases and J 4 bases; bases outside gene matches: 10. CDR1 and CDR2 (germline): SEHNR, FQNEAQ (reference sequence). DNA for the CDR3: TGTGCCAGCAGCATACAGGGGCCGTACAATAATGAAAAACTGTTTTTT. Translation gives CASSIQGPYNNEKLFF.

This rearrangement joins TRBV5-1 to TRBJ2-3, with D perhaps TRBD1 (5 bases). The CDR3 extends over 14 amino acids. Looked up from germline, CDR1 is SGHRS and CDR2 is YFSETQ. V was pared by 2 bases and J by 5 bases, with 12 bases between. DNA of the CDR3: TGCGCCAGCAGCTTCAATCAAAGGGGAGATACGCAGTATTTT. This encodes CASSFNQRGDTQYF.